This T cell receptor beta chain was observed in a study of blood T cell repertoires in COVID-19. In the study overall: The cDNA or gDNA used as material had been derived from T cells, B-cell-depleted T cells, or PBMCs.

All recovered Cohort 3 donors got two negative PCRs, got clearance, or saw symptom resolution. V lost 6 bases and J 1 base, leaving 18 bases between the germline ends. CDR1 MGHRA and CDR2 YSYEKL come from the germline V gene. The CDR3 sequence is 16 residues long. Authors' processing steps: Quantification of nucleated cells was approximated via reference gene primer amplification. Assay used: immunoSEQ multiplex PCR; TCRdb lists only in-frame clones, some missing. V, J and clone size are taken as reported in that table, and D and trimming were inferred from the DNA itself. The sample lists a few hundred thousand clones, around 87% occurring once.

Sequenced input: PBMCs or T cells enriched from blood (not recorded which). The gene calls are TRBV4-1 and TRBJ1-1; maybe TRBD1 (5 bases). The receptor was isolated from a man aged 25 to 45 who had recovered from COVID-19. The CDR3 nucleotides read TGCGCCAGCAGACCAGCCGGCGGGGGGTCGAACACTGAAGCTTTCTTT. It translates to CASRPAGGGSNTEAFF.